A single sample is the source of the 5 T cell receptor beta chains below, sequenced in a study of blood T cell repertoires in COVID-19. The assay was immunoSEQ multiplex PCR, and TCRdb's table has in-frame clones only and misses some. The sample lists 200,000 to 250,000 clones, about 90% occurring once. Sequenced material: peripheral blood. The origin of the receptors is a woman in her fifties or sixties with acute or convalescent COVID-19.

The rearrangement joins TRBV5-1 to TRBJ1-1; tentative D call: TRBD1 (6 bases). The V end was cut by 7 bases, the J end by 10 bases, with 14 bases between. This CDR3 region has 11 residues. Germline loops: CDR1 SGHRS, CDR2 YFSETQ. As DNA, the CDR3 is TGCGCCAGCGTCTTAGAAGGGGGAGCTTTCTTT. Its protein product is CASVLEGGAFF.

The chain links TRBV11-2 to TRBJ2-7; 9 bases fit TRBD2. Germline V gene lookup returns CDR1 SGHAT and CDR2 FQNNGV. The CDR3 length is 15 residues. With V trimmed by 4 bases and J by 2 bases, 6 bases remained unmatched. The CDR3 DNA follows: TGTGCCAGCAGCTGGATGACTAGCGGACCCTACGAGCAGTACTTC. It translates to CASSWMTSGPYEQYF.

The chain combines TRBV6-2 or TRBV6-3 with TRBJ2-5, with 8 bases fitting TRBD2. V was clipped by 5 bases and J by 3 bases; unmatched bases: 8. The CDR3 contains 15 residues. Germline assignment: CDR1 MNHEY and CDR2 SVGEGT. The CDR3 protein is CASSNLGAGEETQYF. CDR3 DNA: TGTGCCAGCAGTAATTTGGGAGCGGGAGAAGAGACCCAGTACTTC.

This chain joins TRBV19 and TRBJ2-1, with a tentative D call TRBD1 (6 bases). The germline V gene has CDR1 LNHDA and CDR2 SQIVND (reference sequence). The CDR3 is 15 residues long. V was clipped by 5 bases and J by 1 base, with 12 bases between them. The CDR3 spells CASSYRVGSYNEQFF. CDR3 DNA: TGTGCCAGTAGTTACAGGGTGGGTTCCTACAATGAGCAGTTCTTC.

CDR3 protein: CASTPVGLQGPDTQYF. CDR3 nucleotide sequence: TGTGCCAGCACCCCCGTAGGACTTCAGGGGCCAGATACGCAGTATTTT. The chain carries TRBV2 and TRBJ2-3, with D tentatively TRBD1 (6 bases). V lost 7 bases and J lost 4, with 21 bases in between. This CDR3 region has 16 residues. The germline gives CDR1 SNHLY, CDR2 FYNNEI.